This T cell receptor (beta chain) was observed in a study of T cell clusters in autoimmune cytopenias. Study context: A median of about 50,000 TRB reads per sample yielded a median around 2,400 distinct clonotypes. Findings and limits, study-wide: TRB repertoire shifts in secondary cytopenia and chronic lymphocytic leukemia mostly reflected lymphoma, not autoimmunity. No cluster-lack signature appeared between secondary cytopenia and chronic lymphocytic leukemia patients, apparently due to lymphoma masking.

TRB amplification used approximately 270 ng of peripheral blood genomic DNA. A note on this clonotype: Its antigen is currently unknown.

Multiplex touch-down PCR amplified TRB using TRB-A and TRB-B pools in one tube. Reanalyzing the multiplex PCR reads, TCRdb keeps one entry per CDR3 protein, without DNA. In all, the sample yields some 2,200 distinct CDR3 sequences. The CDR3 is 12 residues long. CDR1 and CDR2 (germline): KGHSH, LQKENI. The sample was peripheral blood. The chain recombines TRBV18 with TRBJ2-3. The receptor comes from a human donor with an autoimmune cytopenia or autoimmune hepatitis (not recorded which). CDR3: CASSPNTDTQYF. Using reference TRBV18 and TRBJ2-3 for the parts outside the CDR3, the full variable domain is NAGVMQNPRHLVRRRGQEARLRCSPMKGHSHVYWYRQLPEEGLKFMVYLQKENIIDESGMPKERFSAEFPKEGPSILRIQQVVRGDSAAYFCASSPNTDTQYFGPGTRLTVL.